The 27 T cell receptor beta chains below were found in one sample sequenced in a study of tumour-infiltrating T cells in Burkitt lymphoma. TCRdb's table, derived via immunoSEQ multiplex PCR, lists solely in-frame clones and lacks some. Of 2,500 to 3,000 clones listed, 75% to 85% are singletons. The sequenced material came from tumor tissue. The receptors derive from a human donor with diffuse large B-cell lymphoma.

V is TRBV5-5 and J is TRBJ2-7; TRBD1 aligns across 8 bases. J gave up 5 bases and V 5 bases, and 6 bases lay outside the gene matches. The CDR3 is 13 residues long. Per the germline V gene, CDR1 is SGHKS and CDR2 is YYEKEE (reference sequence). As DNA, the CDR3 is TGTGCCAGCAGAGGAGCAGGGGGCGACGAGCAGTACTTC. This translates into CASRGAGGDEQYF. Full variable domain (outside the CDR3, taken from reference TRBV5-5 and TRBJ2-7): DAGVTQSPTHLIKTRGQQVTLRCSPISGHKSVSWYQQVLGQGPQFIFQYYEKEERGRGNFPDRFSARQFPNYSSELNVNALLLGDSALYLCASRGAGGDEQYFGPGTRLTVT.

V gene TRBV21-1 combines with J gene TRBJ1-5. TRBV21-1 is a pseudogene. CDR3 length: 14 amino acids. The DNA for the CDR3 is TGTGCCAGCACCCAACGGCAGGGAGGGCAGCCCCAGCATTTT. It encodes CASTQRQGGQPQHF.

V gene TRBV15 combines with J gene TRBJ1-5; D call uncertain. This CDR3 contains 14 residues. The germline gives CDR1 LNHNV, CDR2 YYDKDF (reference sequence). V was trimmed by 5 bases and J by 3 bases, leaving 11 bases between them. The CDR3 sequence: CATSRPPFNQPQHF. The CDR3 DNA follows: TGTGCCACCAGCCGGCCCCCCTTCAATCAGCCCCAGCATTTT.

The chain recombines TRBV30 with TRBJ1-4; D may be TRBD1 (6 bases). The CDR3 has 14 amino acids. Trimming left V 1 base short and J 2 bases short, with 8 bases between. Germline V CDR1 and CDR2: GTSNPN, SVGIG (reference sequence). CDR3 amino acids: CAWSAGGTNEKLFF. The CDR3 DNA is TGTGCCTGGAGTGCCGGGGGCACTAATGAAAAACTGTTTTTT.

The chain joins TRBV18 to TRBJ1-1; D remains unclear. The CDR3 has 16 residues. Germline CDR1 KGHSH, CDR2 LQKENI. The germline V and J ends were trimmed by 2 bases and 1 base, with 14 bases remaining between them. The CDR3 here is CASSPMSMVSNTEAFF. The CDR3 DNA reads TGTGCCAGCTCACCAATGAGCATGGTGTCGAACACTGAAGCTTTCTTT.

This clone showed up just a few times. The V call is TRBV28, the J call TRBJ2-5, with unresolved D. Germline values: CDR1 MDHEN, CDR2 SYDVKM. The V end was cut by 5 bases, the J end by 4 bases, with 5 bases between. The CDR3 covers 11 residues. This CDR3 reads CASSTRETQYF. Here the CDR3 DNA reads TGTGCCAGCAGTACCCGAGAGACCCAGTACTTC.

The V and J genes are TRBV18 and TRBJ1-6, with 7 positions matching TRBD1. V shed 3 bases and J 7 bases; nucleotides not matched to a gene: 9. The CDR3 has 16 amino acids. Germline V gene data show CDR1 as KGHSH and CDR2 as LQKENI. CDR3 DNA: TGTGCCAGCTCACCCCTTATCGCGGGACAGAATTCACCCCTCCACTTT. The encoded protein is CASSPLIAGQNSPLHF. The full variable domain, in which reference TRBV18 and TRBJ1-6 provide the parts outside the CDR3, is NAGVMQNPRHLVRRRGQEARLRCSPMKGHSHVYWYRQLPEEGLKFMVYLQKENIIDESGMPKERFSAEFPKEGPSILRIQQVVRGDSAAYFCASSPLIAGQNSPLHFGNGTRLTVT.

V usage is TRBV7-2 and J usage is TRBJ1-4; 10 nucleotides line up with TRBD1. Germline CDR1 and CDR2: SGHTA and FQGNSA. This CDR3 region has 14 residues. Trimming at V came to 5 bases and at J to 6 bases, leaving 3 bases not matched to a gene. Here the CDR3 DNA reads TGTGCCAGCAGCCCGGACAGGGGGGATGAAAAACTGTTTTTT. This translates into CASSPDRGDEKLFF.

V usage is TRBV19 and J usage is TRBJ1-1; unclear D gene. This CDR3 has 16 residues. The V end was cut by 7 bases, the J end by 4 bases, with 22 bases between. Germline assignment: CDR1 LNHDA and CDR2 SQIVND (reference sequence). CDR3 in amino acids: CASTKSGRTAGTEAFF. For the CDR3, the DNA is TGTGCCAGTACCAAAAGTGGGAGGACTGCGGGCACTGAAGCTTTCTTT. Supplemented by reference TRBV19 and TRBJ1-1, the full variable domain reads DGGITQSPKYLFRKEGQNVTLSCEQNLNHDAMYWYRQDPGQGLRLIYYSQIVNDFQKGDIAEGYSVSREKKESFPLTVTSAQKNPTAFYLCASTKSGRTAGTEAFFGQGTRLTVV.

The chain links TRBV27 to TRBJ2-7; 7 bases are shared with TRBD2. The germline V gene has CDR1 MNHEY and CDR2 SMNVEV (reference sequence). The CDR3 length is 14 residues. V gave up 4 bases and J gave up 6 bases; unmatched junction bases: 9. This chain's CDR3 is CASSSRLALGEQYF. The CDR3 bases are TGTGCCAGCAGTTCCCGACTAGCATTGGGCGAGCAGTACTTC.

The chain combines TRBV19 with TRBJ2-7, with D unclear. V shed 5 bases and J shed 1 base, with 6 bases lying between them. Germline loops: CDR1 LNHDA, CDR2 SQIVND (reference sequence). The CDR3 runs to 12 residues. This CDR3 reads CASSLGSYEQYF. For the CDR3, the DNA is TGTGCCAGTAGTTTGGGATCCTACGAGCAGTACTTC.

The rearrangement links TRBV7-9 to TRBJ1-1; D is unclear. Trimming removed 4 bases from V and 7 bases from J, with 13 bases in between. In germline, CDR1 is SEHNR, CDR2 FQNEAQ (reference sequence). The CDR3 sequence is 13 residues long. The CDR3 is CASSSRLKVEAFF. The CDR3 DNA reads TGTGCCAGCAGCTCACGCCTCAAGGTTGAAGCTTTCTTT.

The gene calls are TRBV6-4 and TRBJ2-1, with D possibly matching TRBD2 (7 bases). The CDR3 contains 19 residues. Trimming took off 2 bases at V and 5 bases at J, with 25 bases between the two ends. From germline, CDR1 is MRHNA and CDR2 SNTAGT. The CDR3 nucleotides read TGTGCCAGCAGTGACAGGTTGCGGGGGCGCGTTAGAGAGGACAATGAGCAGTTCTTC. Translating it yields CASSDRLRGRVREDNEQFF.

This chain connects TRBV6-5 to TRBJ2-3; 9 bases fit TRBD1. The germline gives CDR1 MNHEY, CDR2 SVGAGI. V shed 5 bases, J shed 3 bases, and the junction held 6 bases outside the gene matches. The CDR3 sequence is 15 residues long. The DNA of the CDR3 is TGTGCCAGCAGTCCGTACAGGGGGCGTACAGATACGCAGTATTTT. This gives the protein CASSPYRGRTDTQYF.

The chain couples TRBV18 to TRBJ1-3; D is possibly TRBD1 (6 bases). Trimming cost V 6 bases and J 0 bases, with 12 bases left between them. CDR1 is KGHSH and CDR2 is LQKENI in the germline V gene. The CDR3 is 15 residues long. In DNA form, the CDR3 reads TGTGCCAGCTCGTCACAGGGACCCTCTGGAAACACCATATATTTT. Amino acids: CASSSQGPSGNTIYF.

This clone has a handful of counts. The chain combines TRBV7-3 with TRBJ2-5; no reliable D call. The germline V and J ends were trimmed by 1 base and 1 base, with 10 bases remaining between them. CDR1 and CDR2 from the germline V gene are SGHTA and FQGTGA. The CDR3 covers 15 residues. CDR3 region: CASSLNGGSQETQYF. The DNA of the CDR3 is TGTGCCAGCAGCTTAAACGGCGGCAGCCAAGAGACCCAGTACTTC.

V usage is TRBV12-5 and J usage is TRBJ2-5, with a tentative D call TRBD1 (5 bases). CDR1 is LGHNT and CDR2 is FRNRAP in the germline V gene. Trimming cost V 3 bases and J 4 bases, with 6 bases left between them. The CDR3 loop spans 12 amino acids. For the CDR3, the DNA is TGTGCTAGTGGTTTTCAGGGAGAGACCCAGTACTTC. Protein sequence: CASGFQGETQYF.

The chain is built from TRBV6-6 and TRBJ1-6; D ambiguous. V lost 6 bases and J 5 bases, leaving 11 bases between the germline ends. The CDR3 contains 14 residues. Germline CDR1 is MNHNY and CDR2 is SVGAGI (reference sequence). The CDR3 DNA sequence: TGTGCCAGCAGAACCAATACGGATAATTCACCCCTCCACTTT. Translating it yields CASRTNTDNSPLHF.

This clone is labeled large. The gene calls are TRBV7-9 and TRBJ1-1; no definite D call. CDR1 is SEHNR and CDR2 is FQNEAQ in the germline V gene (reference sequence). There are 14 residues in the CDR3. V was trimmed by 7 bases and J by 5 bases, leaving 17 bases between them. For the CDR3, the DNA is TGTGCCAGCATCCTTAACGGGGTAAAGACTGAAGCTTTCTTT. Translation: CASILNGVKTEAFF. Looking up the rest from reference TRBV7-9 and TRBJ1-1 gives the full variable domain: DTGVSQNPRHKITKRGQNVTFRCDPISEHNRLYWYRQTLGQGPEFLTYFQNEAQLEKSRLLSDRFSAERPKGSFSTLEIQRTEQGDSAMYLCASILNGVKTEAFFGQGTRLTVV.

The chain carries TRBV7-2 and TRBJ1-5; possible D gene TRBD1, 5 bases. CDR1 and CDR2 from the germline V gene are SGHTA and FQGNSA. This CDR3 has 13 residues. V was clipped by 5 bases and J by 4 bases, with 9 bases between them. This chain's CDR3 is CASSARGNQPQHF. The DNA for the CDR3 is TGTGCCAGCAGCGCGCGGGGGAATCAGCCCCAGCATTTT.

Here the CDR3 DNA reads TGTGCCAGCAGCTTAGGGGAGGGAGGTAGCAATCAGCCCCAGCATTTT. Its protein is CASSLGEGGSNQPQHF. The gene calls are TRBV5-6 and TRBJ1-5, with D possibly matching TRBD1 (5 bases). In germline, CDR1 is SGHDT, CDR2 YYEEEE. V dropped 2 bases and J dropped 0 bases, with 12 bases sitting between them. The CDR3 contains 16 residues.

The rearrangement links TRBV29-1 to TRBJ1-5; possibly TRBD1 for D (5 bases). Germline V CDR1 and CDR2: SQVTM, ANQGSEA. The CDR3 loop spans 13 amino acids. Trimming pared 6 bases from V and 3 bases from J, leaving 12 bases between. CDR3 amino acids: CSVAPGDNQPQHF. The CDR3 DNA reads as TGCAGCGTCGCCCCGGGGGACAATCAGCCCCAGCATTTT.

The chain recombines TRBV19 with TRBJ2-1; 13 nucleotides align to TRBD2. The V gene's germline CDR1 is LNHDA and CDR2 SQIVND (reference sequence). Germline trimming cut 5 bases from V and 1 base from J; bases unmatched to any gene: 5. The CDR3 contains 17 residues. This chain's CDR3 is CASSYTSGGASYNEQFF. The CDR3 region has the DNA TGTGCCAGTAGTTATACTAGCGGGGGGGCGTCCTACAATGAGCAGTTCTTC.

J is TRBJ2-3 and V is TRBV28; 12 nucleotides agree with TRBD2. The CDR3 spans 16 residues. The V gene end was trimmed by 1 base and the J gene end by 4 bases; junction bases not matched to a gene: 3. Germline V gene sequence: CDR1 MDHEN, CDR2 SYDVKM. CDR3: CASSLFGLAGSDTQYF. Written as DNA, the CDR3 is TGTGCCAGCAGTTTATTCGGACTAGCGGGATCAGATACGCAGTATTTT.

V and J are TRBV6-5 and TRBJ1-1; D is unresolved. V gave up 1 base and J gave up 7 bases, with 7 bases separating them. CDR1 is MNHEY, CDR2 SVGAGI, per germline. The CDR3 sequence is 12 residues long. CDR3 residues: CASSYLVGEAFF. In nucleotides, the CDR3 is TGTGCCAGCAGTTACTTAGTCGGTGAAGCTTTCTTT.

The gene calls are TRBV11-2 and TRBJ1-1; a weak D match, TRBD1 (5 bases). V shed 5 bases and J shed 1 base, with 11 bases lying between them. The CDR3 is 14 amino acids. Germline values: CDR1 SGHAT, CDR2 FQNNGV. The CDR3 DNA reads TGTGCCAGCAGCCCTGGACAAACGAACACTGAAGCTTTCTTT. Encoded protein: CASSPGQTNTEAFF. The variable domain in full, with the rest retrieved from reference TRBV11-2 and TRBJ1-1, is EAGVAQSPRYKIIEKRQSVAFWCNPISGHATLYWYQQILGQGPKLLIQFQNNGVVDDSQLPKDRFSAERLKGVDSTLKIQPAKLEDSAVYLCASSPGQTNTEAFFGQGTRLTVV.

CDR3 bases: TGCAGTGCTCGGAAGAACACTGAAGCTTTCTTT. Translating gives CSARKNTEAFF. The rearrangement joins TRBV20-1 to TRBJ1-1, with D unresolved. The CDR3 totals 11 residues. Germline V gene lookup returns CDR1 DFQATT and CDR2 SNEGSKA (reference sequence). V was trimmed by 5 bases and J by 1 base, leaving 5 bases between them.